These 9 T cell receptor beta chains came from one sample sequenced in a study of OX40 agonist ivuxolimab in advanced cancers. Sequencing used immunoSEQ multiplex PCR; TCRdb keeps in-frame clones, though not all of them. The table shows 75,000 to 95,000 clones, with about 92% occurring only once. The sample was CD4+ or CD8+ T cells sorted from blood, taken in a trial of the OX40 agonist ivuxolimab. Receptor source: an adult with an advanced solid tumor such as melanoma, head and neck, liver or kidney cancer.

The chain recombines TRBV6-6 with TRBJ2-1, with 7 bases aligning to TRBD2. The CDR3 sequence is 14 residues long. Germline CDR1 and CDR2: MNHNY and SVGAGI (reference sequence). The V segment lost 6 bases and the J segment 2 bases; nucleotides outside the gene matches: 4. The CDR3 loop is CASSTGLTYNEQFF. The CDR3 DNA reads TGTGCCAGCAGCACGGGACTAACCTACAATGAGCAGTTCTTC.

This rearrangement joins TRBV10-3 to TRBJ1-1; possible D gene TRBD1, 5 bases. CDR1 ENHRY and CDR2 SYGVKD come from the germline V gene. The CDR3 is 15 amino acids. The ends were cut back, 3 bases at V and 1 base at J, with 12 bases in the middle. CDR3 residues: CAISELLGQNTEAFF. The DNA of the CDR3 is TGTGCCATCAGTGAATTACTCGGACAGAACACTGAAGCTTTCTTT.

This chain links TRBV9 with TRBJ2-3; 11 positions agree with TRBD2. J lost 0 bases, V lost 1 base, and 1 base had no gene match. CDR1 is SGDLS and CDR2 is YYNGEE in the germline V gene. This CDR3 spans 16 amino acids. This chain's CDR3 is CASSVRLAGSTDTQYF. In nucleotides, the CDR3 is TGTGCCAGCAGCGTAAGACTAGCGGGAAGCACAGATACGCAGTATTTT.

The V gene is TRBV5-1, the J gene TRBJ2-5; D not certain. The CDR3 consists of 14 residues. The V and J ends lost 0 bases and 2 bases respectively, with 8 bases between them. Germline V CDR1 and CDR2: SGHRS, YFSETQ. CDR3 region: CASSLDSLQETQYF. CDR3 nucleotide sequence: TGCGCCAGCAGCTTGGACAGCTTACAAGAGACCCAGTACTTC.

The chain has TRBV30 and TRBJ2-2, with D hard to call. Germline V gene data show CDR1 as GTSNPN and CDR2 as SVGIG (reference sequence). The CDR3 is made up of 12 amino acids. Trimming took off 5 bases at V and 6 bases at J, with 10 bases between the two ends. Here the CDR3 DNA reads TGTGCCTGGGGCCTCGATTCCGGGGAGCTGTTTTTT. Translating it yields CAWGLDSGELFF.

This rearrangement joins TRBV5-1 to TRBJ2-5; D perhaps matches TRBD1 (6 bases). The CDR3 covers 14 residues. CDR1 is SGHRS, CDR2 YFSETQ, per germline. V was clipped by 5 bases and J by 0 bases, with 11 bases between them. CDR3 loop: CASSLGGYQETQYF. As DNA, the CDR3 is TGCGCCAGCAGTCTAGGGGGTTACCAAGAGACCCAGTACTTC.

The rearrangement links TRBV10-3 to TRBJ1-4, with a possible D match to TRBD1 (5 bases). Germline loops: CDR1 ENHRY, CDR2 SYGVKD. CDR3 length equals 13 residues. V was cut by 11 bases and J by 4 bases, with 14 bases left in between. The CDR3 nucleotides read TGTGCCTCAAAAGGGACGGATAATGAAAAACTGTTTTTT. Translating it yields CASKGTDNEKLFF.

The chain employs TRBV6-5 and TRBJ2-2; no reliable D call. V was pared by 2 bases and J by 4 bases, with 14 bases between. Germline CDR1 reads MNHEY; CDR2 reads SVGAGI. This CDR3 has 16 amino acids. The CDR3 DNA reads TGTGCCAGCAGTTACGCTCGGTTAGGGTCCACCGGGGAGCTGTTTTTT. It specifies CASSYARLGSTGELFF.

V and J are TRBV6-1 and TRBJ2-1, with 7 bases that match TRBD1. The V gene end was trimmed by 6 bases and the J gene end by 8 bases; junction bases not matched to a gene: 7. Germline lookup yields CDR1 MNHNS and CDR2 SASEGT. The CDR3 loop spans 13 amino acids. CDR3: CASSTTGFHEQFF. As DNA, the CDR3 is TGTGCCAGCAGCACGACAGGGTTCCATGAGCAGTTCTTC.